These T cell receptor beta chains were read from a single sample in a study of blood T cell repertoires in COVID-19. Repertoires were generated with immunoSEQ multiplex PCR, while TCRdb's copy carries only in-frame clones and drops some. Of roughly 98,000 clones in the sample, roughly 80% are singletons; the top ten hold about a tenth. The source material was peripheral blood. All receptors come from a man in his 70s with active or convalescent COVID-19. Each CDR3 is given with its conserved first and last residue. D genes are given only for firm matches. Clone sizes are given selectively: once, few, many, or a class where the clone is expanded.

v_gene	j_gene	abundance	d_gene	CDR3nt	CDR3aa
TRBV5-4	TRBJ1-1	once	NA	TGTGCCAGCGACACAGGGTTGGGGAACACTGAAGCTTTCTTT	CASDTGLGNTEAFF
TRBV9	TRBJ2-7	NA	NA	TGTGCCAGCAGCCCCCTTGGGGCGTCCCCGACCTACGAGCAGTACTTC	CASSPLGASPTYEQYF
TRBV3-1/TRBV3-2	TRBJ1-1	NA	NA	TGTGCCAGCAGCCAAGATGGGGGCAGGGTGACTGAAGCTTTCTTT	CASSQDGGRVTEAFF
TRBV25-1	TRBJ2-5	NA	TRBD1	TGTGCCAGCAGTGACCCCGGGACAGGGGGGGAGACCCAGTACTTC	CASSDPGTGGETQYF
TRBV7-2	TRBJ2-5	NA	TRBD2	TGTGCCAGCAGCATACAGCGGGGACCCCAAGAGACCCAGTACTTC	CASSIQRGPQETQYF
TRBV2	TRBJ2-7	once	TRBD2	TGTGCCAGCGGCGGGGGGGCTTTCCACGAGCAGTACTTC	CASGGGAFHEQYF
TRBV25-1	TRBJ1-1	NA	NA	TGTGCCAGCAGGGGGCACGGGAACACTGAAGCTTTCTTT	CASRGHGNTEAFF
TRBV7-9	TRBJ2-1	NA	TRBD2	TGTGCCAGCAGCCGACTAGCGGGCATCTACAATGAGCAGTTCTTC	CASSRLAGIYNEQFF
TRBV5-5	TRBJ2-7	once	NA	TGTGCCAGCAGCTTGGTGCGGGGTACCTACGAGCAGTACTTC	CASSLVRGTYEQYF
TRBV10-3	TRBJ1-3	NA	NA	TGTGCCACAGGGGCTCCCGGAAACACCATATATTTT	CATGAPGNTIYF
TRBV10-3	TRBJ2-5	NA	NA	TGTGGGACTCGACAAGAGACCCAGTACTTC	CGTRQETQYF
TRBV11-2	TRBJ1-2	NA	NA	TGTGCCAGCAGTTCTGTGGGGGCGCGAGGAGTTGGCTACACCTTC	CASSSVGARGVGYTF
TRBV11-2	TRBJ2-1	few	TRBD2	TGTGCCAGCAGCTTAGGAGCGGGGGTTTTGAATGAGCAGTTCTTC	CASSLGAGVLNEQFF
TRBV9	TRBJ1-3	NA	NA	TGTGCCAGCAGTAAGACAGACTCTGGAAACACCATATATTTT	CASSKTDSGNTIYF
TRBV12-3/TRBV12-4	TRBJ2-7	NA	NA	TGTGCCAGCAGCTCAGGGGCTGCCTACGAGCAGTACTTC	CASSSGAAYEQYF
TRBV6-5	TRBJ2-7	once	TRBD2	TGTGCCAGCAGTCCCCCGGGACTAGCGATCAACGAGCAGTACTTC	CASSPPGLAINEQYF
TRBV9	TRBJ2-7	NA	NA	TGTGCCAGCAGCGTAGACCCAGGGGTCGGCGAGCAGTACTTC	CASSVDPGVGEQYF
TRBV3-1/TRBV3-2	TRBJ2-1	NA	NA	TGTGCCAGCAGCCAACAGGGAACGGGGCAGTTCTTC	CASSQQGTGQFF
TRBV2	TRBJ1-5	once	NA	TGTGCCAGCAGTGAAGGACTTAGCAATCAGCCCCAGCATTTT	CASSEGLSNQPQHF
TRBV18	TRBJ2-7	NA	NA	TGTGCCAGCTCACCATGGCGGGACCAGTCCTACGAGCAGTACTTC	CASSPWRDQSYEQYF
TRBV5-4	TRBJ2-1	NA	TRBD1	TGTGCCAGCAGCTTGGCCTGGACAGGGTCATACAATGAGCAGTTCTTC	CASSLAWTGSYNEQFF
TRBV12-3/TRBV12-4	TRBJ2-2	NA	TRBD1	TGTGCCAGCAGTCTGACAGGGTCCGGGGAGCTGTTTTTT	CASSLTGSGELFF
TRBV12-5	TRBJ1-1	once	NA	TGTGCTAGTGGACCGATAATTCTAGAGACGAAGAACACTGAAGCTTTCTTT	CASGPIILETKNTEAFF
TRBV7-9	TRBJ1-2	NA	NA	TGTGCCAGCAGAGAGGACGGGAGCCTCTATGGCTACACCTTC	CASREDGSLYGYTF
TRBV27	TRBJ1-6	once	NA	TGTGCCAGCAGTGAACGGAATTCACCCCTCCACTTT	CASSERNSPLHF
TRBV5-4	TRBJ2-7	NA	NA	TGTGCCAGCAGCGCCCAGGCCTCCTACGAGCAGTACTTC	CASSAQASYEQYF
TRBV5-1	TRBJ2-7	NA	NA	TGCGCCAGCAGCTTGGGGGCAGGGAAAGGACCCTACGAGCAGTACTTC	CASSLGAGKGPYEQYF
TRBV2	TRBJ2-3	NA	TRBD2	TGTGCCAGCAGTGTCAGGGAGGGTTGGGATACGCAGTATTTT	CASSVREGWDTQYF
TRBV6-5	TRBJ2-2	NA	TRBD2	TGTGCCAGCAGTAACGGGGGGGCGGGCACCGGGGAGCTGTTTTTT	CASSNGGAGTGELFF
TRBV6-5	TRBJ1-5	NA	NA	TGTGCCAGCAGAACTCTTGCCGGGGGGGAGCCCCAGCATTTT	CASRTLAGGEPQHF
TRBV11-2	TRBJ2-7	NA	TRBD1	TGTGCCAGCAGCTCAGGGACAGGGGGCGTGCACGAGCAGTACTTC	CASSSGTGGVHEQYF
TRBV7-9	TRBJ2-1	many	TRBD2	TGTGCCAGCAGCTCCTTACTAGCGGTTCCCTACAATGAGCAGTTCTTC	CASSSLLAVPYNEQFF
TRBV24-1	TRBJ2-3	NA	TRBD1	TGTGCCACCAGTGATTTGCCGGAAATATCAGGGACAGACATTTCCCGGCATACGGATACGCAGTATTTT	CATSDLPEISGTDISRHTDTQYF
TRBV15	TRBJ2-1	NA	NA	TGTGCCACCAGCAGAGATAGTGAGCAGTTCTTC	CATSRDSEQFF
TRBV30	TRBJ2-2	NA	NA	TGTGCCTGGAGTGTCGCAACTGTAACCGGGGAGCTGTTTTTT	CAWSVATVTGELFF
TRBV2	TRBJ1-1	NA	TRBD1	TGTGCCAGCAGAGGACAGGGGCCCACTGAAGCTTTCTTT	CASRGQGPTEAFF
TRBV5-5	TRBJ1-4	many	NA	TGTGCCAGCAGCCGAGGAGGGACCGGGAATGAAAAACTGTTTTTT	CASSRGGTGNEKLFF
TRBV7-6	TRBJ2-3	NA	TRBD2	TGTGCCAGCAGCCTACTCGGCGGGGGGGCCGGAGATACGCAGTATTTT	CASSLLGGGAGDTQYF